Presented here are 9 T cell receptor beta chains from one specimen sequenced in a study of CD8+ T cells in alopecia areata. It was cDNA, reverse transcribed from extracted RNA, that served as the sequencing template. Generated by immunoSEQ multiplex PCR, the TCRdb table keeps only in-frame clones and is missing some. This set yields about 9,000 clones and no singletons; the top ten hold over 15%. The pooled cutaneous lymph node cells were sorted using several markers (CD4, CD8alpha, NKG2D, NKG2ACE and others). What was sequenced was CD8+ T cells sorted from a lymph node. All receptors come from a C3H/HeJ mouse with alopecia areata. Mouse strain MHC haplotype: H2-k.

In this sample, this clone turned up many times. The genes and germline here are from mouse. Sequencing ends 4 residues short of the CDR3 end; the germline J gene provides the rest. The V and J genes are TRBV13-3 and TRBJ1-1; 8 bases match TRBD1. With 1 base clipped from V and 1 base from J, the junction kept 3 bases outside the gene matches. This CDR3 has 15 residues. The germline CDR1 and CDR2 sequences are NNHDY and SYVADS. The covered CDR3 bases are TGTGCCAGCAGTGATCCCGGGACAGGGAACACA. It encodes CASSDPGTGNT. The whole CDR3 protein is CASSDPGTGNTEVFF.

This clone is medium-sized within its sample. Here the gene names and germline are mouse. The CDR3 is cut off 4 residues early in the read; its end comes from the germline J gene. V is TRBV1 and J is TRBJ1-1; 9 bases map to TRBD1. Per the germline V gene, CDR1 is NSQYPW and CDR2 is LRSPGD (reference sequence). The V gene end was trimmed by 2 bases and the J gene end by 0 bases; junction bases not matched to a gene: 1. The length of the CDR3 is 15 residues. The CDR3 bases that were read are TGCACCTGCAGTGCAAGACAGGGGGCAAACACA. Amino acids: CTCSARQGANT. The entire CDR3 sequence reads CTCSARQGANTEVFF.

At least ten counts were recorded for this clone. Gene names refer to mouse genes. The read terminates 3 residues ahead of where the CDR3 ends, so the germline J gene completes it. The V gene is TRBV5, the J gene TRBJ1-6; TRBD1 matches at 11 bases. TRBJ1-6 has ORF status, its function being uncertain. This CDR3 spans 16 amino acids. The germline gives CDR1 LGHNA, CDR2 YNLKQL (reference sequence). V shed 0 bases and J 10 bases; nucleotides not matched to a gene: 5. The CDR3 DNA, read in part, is TGTGCCAGCAGCCAAGATGTGGACAGGGGGCGGTCGCCC. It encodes CASSQDVDRGRSP. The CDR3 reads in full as CASSQDVDRGRSPLYF.

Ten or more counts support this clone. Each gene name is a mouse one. CDR3 region: CASSDPGQSNTEVFF. The DNA read from the CDR3 is TGTGCCAGCAGTGACCCGGGACAATCAAACACA. This chain uses TRBV13-3 with TRBJ1-1; tentatively, D is TRBD1 (6 bases). The read ends 4 residues before the CDR3 terminus; that terminus is restored from the germline J gene. The V gene lost 2 bases and the J gene lost 0 bases, with 11 bases spanning the gap. The CDR3 length is 15 residues. The germline gives CDR1 NNHDY, CDR2 SYVADS.

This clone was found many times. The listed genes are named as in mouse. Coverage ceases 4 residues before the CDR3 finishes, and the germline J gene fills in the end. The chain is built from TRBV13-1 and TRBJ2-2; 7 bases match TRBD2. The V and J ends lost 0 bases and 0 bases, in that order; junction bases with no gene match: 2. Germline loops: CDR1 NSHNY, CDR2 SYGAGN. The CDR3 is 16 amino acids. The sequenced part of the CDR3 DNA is TGTGCCAGCAGTGATGCGACTGGGCCAAACACCGGG. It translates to CASSDATGPNTG. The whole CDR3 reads CASSDATGPNTGQLYF.

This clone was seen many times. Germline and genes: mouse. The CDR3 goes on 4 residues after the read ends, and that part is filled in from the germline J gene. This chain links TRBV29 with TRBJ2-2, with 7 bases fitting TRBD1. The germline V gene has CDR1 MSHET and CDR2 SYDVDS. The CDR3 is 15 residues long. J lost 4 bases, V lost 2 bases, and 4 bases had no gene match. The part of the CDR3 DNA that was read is TGTGCTAGCAGTTTAGACAGGGTCGGCACCGGG. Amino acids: CASSLDRVGTG. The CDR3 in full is CASSLDRVGTGQLYF.

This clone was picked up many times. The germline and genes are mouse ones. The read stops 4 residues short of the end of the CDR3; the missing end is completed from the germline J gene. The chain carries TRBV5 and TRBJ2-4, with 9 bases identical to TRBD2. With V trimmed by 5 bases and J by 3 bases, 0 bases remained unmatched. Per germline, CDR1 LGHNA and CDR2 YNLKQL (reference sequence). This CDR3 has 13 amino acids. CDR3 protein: CASSDWGQNTLYF. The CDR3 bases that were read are TGTGCCAGCAGCGACTGGGGGCAAAAC.

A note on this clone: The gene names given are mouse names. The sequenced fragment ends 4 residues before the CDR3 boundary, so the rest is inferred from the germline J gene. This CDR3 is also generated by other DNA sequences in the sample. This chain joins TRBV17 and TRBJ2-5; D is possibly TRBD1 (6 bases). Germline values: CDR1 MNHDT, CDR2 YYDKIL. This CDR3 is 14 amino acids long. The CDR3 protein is CASSVGQGKDTQYF. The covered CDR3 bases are TGTGCTAGCAGTGTGGGACAAGGTAAAGAC.

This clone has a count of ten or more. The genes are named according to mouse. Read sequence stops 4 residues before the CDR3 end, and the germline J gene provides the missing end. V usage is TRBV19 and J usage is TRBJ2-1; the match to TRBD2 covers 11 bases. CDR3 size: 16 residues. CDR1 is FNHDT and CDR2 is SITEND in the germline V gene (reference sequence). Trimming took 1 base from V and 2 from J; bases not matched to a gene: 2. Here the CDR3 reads CASSINWGGDYAEQFF. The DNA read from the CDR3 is TGTGCCAGCAGTATAAACTGGGGGGGCGACTATGCT.